Following are 7 T cell receptor beta chains from one sample sequenced in a study of response to subunit inactivated influenza vaccine. TCRdb fed the RT-PCR reads into MiXCR, producing one record per CDR3 protein. The data contain some 520,000 distinct CDR3 sequences, more than 15% of them singletons. This specimen was CD4+ T cells sorted from PBMCs, taken less than 30 months after vaccination. The receptors derive from a man between 50 and 75 years old who received an inactivated influenza vaccine.

A few counts support this clonotype. The rearrangement uses TRBV6-2 or TRBV6-3 and TRBJ2-3, with 7 bases matching TRBD2. V dropped 2 bases and J dropped 9; count of bases not matched to a gene: 8. Looked up from germline, CDR1 is MNHEY and CDR2 is SVGEGT. The CDR3 has 14 residues. The CDR3: CASSYPGGTRTQYF. In DNA, the CDR3 is TGTGCCAGCAGTTACCCGGGGGGAACAAGAACGCAGTATTTT.

The chain has TRBV7-2 and TRBJ2-2; TRBD2 agrees at 8 bases. The CDR3 spans 16 residues. The V gene's germline CDR1 is SGHTA and CDR2 FQGNSA. Trimming at V came to 5 bases and at J to 6 bases, leaving 11 bases not matched to a gene. The CDR3 DNA reads TGTGCCAGCAGCATATATAGCGGGACAAGATCCGGGGAGCTGTTTTTT. Its protein product is CASSIYSGTRSGELFF.

This chain uses TRBV6-1 with TRBJ2-7; D remains unclear. This CDR3 is 14 amino acids long. V lost 4 bases and J 6 bases, leaving 16 bases between the germline ends. Germline assignment: CDR1 MNHNS and CDR2 SASEGT. DNA for the CDR3: TGTGCCAGCAGTGGAGGACCGGTTGGCCTCGAGCAGTACTTC. Translating gives CASSGGPVGLEQYF.

This clonotype was recorded at least ten times. The chain couples TRBV7-8 to TRBJ1-1; D unclear. This CDR3 has 14 residues. CDR1 and CDR2 (germline): SGHVS, FQNEAQ. V lost 1 base to trimming and J lost 0 bases, with 6 bases between them. As DNA, the CDR3 is TGTGCCAGCAGCTTAGGGACGGTGAACACTGAAGCTTTCTTT. This translates into CASSLGTVNTEAFF.

The chain carries TRBV19 and TRBJ2-5; 9 bases align to TRBD2. Germline CDR1 is LNHDA and CDR2 is SQIVND (reference sequence). The ends lost 7 bases at V and 2 bases at J; junction bases unmatched: 11. CDR3 length: 16 residues. The CDR3 spells CASTRGLAGSQETQYF. DNA for the CDR3: TGTGCCAGTACCCGAGGCCTAGCGGGAAGTCAAGAGACCCAGTACTTC.

This chain links TRBV20-1 with TRBJ2-2, with D hard to call. Germline V gene data show CDR1 as DFQATT and CDR2 as SNEGSKA (reference sequence). The CDR3 covers 12 residues. V was shortened by 3 bases and J by 7 bases, with 9 bases between the two germline ends. CDR3 loop: CSASKEIGELFF. The CDR3 coding sequence is TGCAGTGCTAGCAAAGAAATCGGGGAGCTGTTTTTT.

The genes are TRBV7-2 and TRBJ2-4; 7 positions match TRBD2. J gave up 11 bases and V 1 base, and 11 bases lay outside the gene matches. The germline gives CDR1 SGHTA, CDR2 FQGNSA. This CDR3 spans 15 amino acids. CDR3 nucleotides: TGTGCCAGCAGCTTAGAGGGACTAACAGATAATGTTCAGTACTTC. This gives the protein CASSLEGLTDNVQYF.